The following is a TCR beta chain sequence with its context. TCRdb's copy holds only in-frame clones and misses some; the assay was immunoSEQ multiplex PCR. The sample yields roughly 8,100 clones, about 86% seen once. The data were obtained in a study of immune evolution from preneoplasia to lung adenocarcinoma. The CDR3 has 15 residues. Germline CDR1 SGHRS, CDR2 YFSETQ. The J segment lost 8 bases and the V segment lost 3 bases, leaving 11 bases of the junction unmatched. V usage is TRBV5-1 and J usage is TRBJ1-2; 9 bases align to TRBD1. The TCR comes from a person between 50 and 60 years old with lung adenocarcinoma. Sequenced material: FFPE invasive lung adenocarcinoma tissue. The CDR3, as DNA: TGCGCCAGCAGCTGGGGAACCGGGACAGGGAAAGGCTACACCTTC. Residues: CASSWGTGTGKGYTF.